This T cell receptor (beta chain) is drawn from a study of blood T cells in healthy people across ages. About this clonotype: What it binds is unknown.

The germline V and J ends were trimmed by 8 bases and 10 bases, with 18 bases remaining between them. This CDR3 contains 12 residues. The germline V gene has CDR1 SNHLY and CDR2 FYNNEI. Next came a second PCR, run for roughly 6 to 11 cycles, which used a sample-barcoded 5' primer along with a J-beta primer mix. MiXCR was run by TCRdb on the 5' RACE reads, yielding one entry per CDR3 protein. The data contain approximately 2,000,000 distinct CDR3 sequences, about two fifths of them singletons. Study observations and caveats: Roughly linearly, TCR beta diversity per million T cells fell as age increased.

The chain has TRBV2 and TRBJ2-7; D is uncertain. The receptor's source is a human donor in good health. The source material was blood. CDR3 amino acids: CASVDIALLQYF. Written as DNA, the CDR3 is TGTGCCAGCGTAGACATTGCCCTCCTTCAGTACTTC.